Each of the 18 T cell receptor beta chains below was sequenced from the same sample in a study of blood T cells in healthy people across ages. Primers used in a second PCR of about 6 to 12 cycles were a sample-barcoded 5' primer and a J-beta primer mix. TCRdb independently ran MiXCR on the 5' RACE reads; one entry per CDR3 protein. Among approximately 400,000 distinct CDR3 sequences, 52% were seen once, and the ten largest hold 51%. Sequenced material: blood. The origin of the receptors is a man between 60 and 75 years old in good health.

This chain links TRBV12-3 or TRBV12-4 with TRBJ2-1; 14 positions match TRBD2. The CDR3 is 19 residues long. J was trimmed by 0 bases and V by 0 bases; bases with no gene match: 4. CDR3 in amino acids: CASSLALGTSGSSYNEQFF. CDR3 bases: TGTGCCAGCAGTTTAGCCCTTGGGACTAGCGGGAGCTCCTACAATGAGCAGTTCTTC.

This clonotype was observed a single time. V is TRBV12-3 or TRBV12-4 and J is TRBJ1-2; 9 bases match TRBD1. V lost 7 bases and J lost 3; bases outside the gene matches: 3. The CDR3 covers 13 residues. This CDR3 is CASTRDRDYGYTF. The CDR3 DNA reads TGTGCCAGCACCCGGGACAGGGACTATGGCTACACCTTC.

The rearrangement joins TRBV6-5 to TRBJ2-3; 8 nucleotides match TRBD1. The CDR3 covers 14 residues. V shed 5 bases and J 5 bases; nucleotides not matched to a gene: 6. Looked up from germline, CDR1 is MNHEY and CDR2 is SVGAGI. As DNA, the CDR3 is TGTGCCAGCAGTCACCGACAGGGGCAAGATACGCAGTATTTT. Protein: CASSHRQGQDTQYF.

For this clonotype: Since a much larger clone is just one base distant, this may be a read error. The CDR3 DNA is TGTGCCTGGAATCGGGACTTTCCCCCTAACAATGAGCAGTTCTTC. It encodes CAWNRDFPPNNEQFF. The gene calls are TRBV30 and TRBJ2-1; D perhaps matches TRBD2 (6 bases). V was shortened by 4 bases and J by 5 bases, with 18 bases between the two germline ends. From germline, CDR1 is GTSNPN and CDR2 SVGIG (reference sequence). This CDR3 region has 15 residues.

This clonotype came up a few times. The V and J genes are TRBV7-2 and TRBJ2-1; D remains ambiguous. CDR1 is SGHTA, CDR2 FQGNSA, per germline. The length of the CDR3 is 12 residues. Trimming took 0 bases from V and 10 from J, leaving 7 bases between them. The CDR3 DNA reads TGTGCCAGCAGCTTAGCAGGATACGAGCAGTTCTTC. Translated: CASSLAGYEQFF.

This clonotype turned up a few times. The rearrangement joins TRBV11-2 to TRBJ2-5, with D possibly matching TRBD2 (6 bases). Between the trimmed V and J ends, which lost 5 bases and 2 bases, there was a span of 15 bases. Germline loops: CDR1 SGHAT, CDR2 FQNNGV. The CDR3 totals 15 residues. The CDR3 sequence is CASSKVGGMQETQYF. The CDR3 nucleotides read TGTGCCAGCAGCAAAGTGGGGGGAATGCAAGAGACCCAGTACTTC.

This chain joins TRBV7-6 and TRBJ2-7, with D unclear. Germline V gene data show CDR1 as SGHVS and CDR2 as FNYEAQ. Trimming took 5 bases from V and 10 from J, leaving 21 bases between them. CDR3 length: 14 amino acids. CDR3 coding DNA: TGTGCCAGCAGCCCAGTGGCCGGCCAGGCCTCACAGTACTTC. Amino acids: CASSPVAGQASQYF. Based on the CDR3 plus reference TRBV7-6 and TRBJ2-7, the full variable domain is GAGVSQSPRYKVTKRGQDVALRCDPISGHVSLYWYRQALGQGPEFLTYFNYEAQQDKSGLPNDRFSAERPEGSISTLTIQRTEQRDSAMYRCASSPVAGQASQYFGPGTRLTVT.

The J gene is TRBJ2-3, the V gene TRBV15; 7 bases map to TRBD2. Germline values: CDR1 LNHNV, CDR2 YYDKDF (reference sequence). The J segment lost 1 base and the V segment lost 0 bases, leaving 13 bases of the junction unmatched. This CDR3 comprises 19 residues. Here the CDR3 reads CATSRDPPLAGEGTDTQYF. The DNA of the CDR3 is TGTGCCACCAGCAGAGACCCCCCGTTGGCGGGAGAGGGCACAGATACGCAGTATTTT.

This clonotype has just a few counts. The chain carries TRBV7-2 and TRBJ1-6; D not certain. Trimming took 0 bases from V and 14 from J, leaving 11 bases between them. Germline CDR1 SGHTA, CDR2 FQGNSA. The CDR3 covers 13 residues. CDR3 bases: TGTGCCAGCAGCTTAGCGGGAGGTCGCACCCTCCACTTT. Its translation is CASSLAGGRTLHF.

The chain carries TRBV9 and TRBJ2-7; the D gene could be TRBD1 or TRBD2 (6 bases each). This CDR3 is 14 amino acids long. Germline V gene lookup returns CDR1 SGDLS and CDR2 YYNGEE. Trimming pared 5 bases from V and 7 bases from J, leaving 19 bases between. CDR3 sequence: CASSLRDTGGEQYF. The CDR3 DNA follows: TGTGCCAGCAGTTTGCGGGACACGGGCGGGGAGCAGTACTTC.

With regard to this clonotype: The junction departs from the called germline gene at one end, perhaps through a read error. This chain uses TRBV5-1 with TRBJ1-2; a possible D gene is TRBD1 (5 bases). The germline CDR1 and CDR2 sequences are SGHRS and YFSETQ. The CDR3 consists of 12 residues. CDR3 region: CASSWGDYGNTF. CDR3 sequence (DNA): TGCGCCAGCAGCTGGGGGGACTATGGCAACACCTTC. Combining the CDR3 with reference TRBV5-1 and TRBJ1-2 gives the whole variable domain KAGVTQTPRYLIKTRGQQVTLSCSPISGHRSVSWYQQTPGQGLQFLFEYFSETQRNKGNFPGRFSGRQFSNSRSEMNVSTLELGDSALYLCASSWGDYGNTFGSGTRLTVV.

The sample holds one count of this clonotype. The CDR3, as DNA: TGTGCCAGCAATATCTATGGCTACACCTTC. This sequence encodes CASNIYGYTF. This sequence joins TRBV2 and TRBJ1-2; D remains unclear. The CDR3 loop spans 10 amino acids. The germline V gene encodes CDR1 SNHLY and CDR2 FYNNEI. Trimming removed 7 bases from V and 4 bases from J, with 4 bases in between.

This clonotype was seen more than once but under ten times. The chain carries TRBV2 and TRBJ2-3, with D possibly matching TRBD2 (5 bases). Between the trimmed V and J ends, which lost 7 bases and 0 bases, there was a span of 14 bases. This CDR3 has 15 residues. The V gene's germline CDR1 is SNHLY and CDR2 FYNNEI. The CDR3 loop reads CASNGVTTSTDTQYF. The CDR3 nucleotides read TGTGCCAGCAACGGGGTAACAACTAGCACAGATACGCAGTATTTT.

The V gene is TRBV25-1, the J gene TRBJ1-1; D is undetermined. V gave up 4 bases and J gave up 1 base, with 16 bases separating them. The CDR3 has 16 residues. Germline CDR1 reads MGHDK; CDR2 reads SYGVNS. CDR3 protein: CASSVNKGKGNTEAFF. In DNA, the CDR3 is TGTGCCAGCAGTGTTAACAAGGGAAAGGGGAACACTGAAGCTTTCTTT. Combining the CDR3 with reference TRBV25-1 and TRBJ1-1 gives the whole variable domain EADIYQTPRYLVIGTGKKITLECSQTMGHDKMYWYQQDPGMELHLIHYSYGVNSTEKGDLSSESTVSRIRTEHFPLTLESARPSHTSQYLCASSVNKGKGNTEAFFGQGTRLTVV.

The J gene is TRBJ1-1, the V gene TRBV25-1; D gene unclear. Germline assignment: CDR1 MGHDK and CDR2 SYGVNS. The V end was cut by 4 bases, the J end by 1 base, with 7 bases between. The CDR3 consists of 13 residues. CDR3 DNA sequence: TGTGCCAGCAGTGTCTCACAGAACACTGAAGCTTTCTTT. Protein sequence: CASSVSQNTEAFF.

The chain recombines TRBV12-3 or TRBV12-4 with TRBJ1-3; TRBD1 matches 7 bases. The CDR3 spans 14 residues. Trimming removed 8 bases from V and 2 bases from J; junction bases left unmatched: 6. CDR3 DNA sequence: TGTGCCAGCGGTCGACAGGGTACTGGAAACACCATATATTTT. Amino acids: CASGRQGTGNTIYF.

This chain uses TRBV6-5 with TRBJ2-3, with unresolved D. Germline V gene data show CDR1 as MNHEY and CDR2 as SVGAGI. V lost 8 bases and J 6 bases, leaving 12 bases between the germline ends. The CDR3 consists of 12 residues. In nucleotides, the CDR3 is TGTGCCAGCTGTAAGGCCGGGGATACGCAGTATTTT. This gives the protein CASCKAGDTQYF.

The CDR3 loop is CASSHIGRDTQYF. The CDR3 nucleotides read TGCGCCAGCAGCCATATCGGCCGGGATACGCAGTATTTT. The gene calls are TRBV4-1 and TRBJ2-3; D is undetermined. The V gene's germline CDR1 is MGHRA and CDR2 YSYEKL. The CDR3 is 13 residues long. V was pared by 3 bases and J by 6 bases, with 10 bases between.